This T cell receptor (beta chain) was found in a study of blood T cell repertoires in COVID-19. Only in-frame clones appear in the TCRdb table, and some are missing; sequencing was by immunoSEQ multiplex PCR. This table has 200,000 to 300,000 clones, approximately 91% appearing once. V lost 3 bases, J lost 0 bases, and 10 bases lay in between. Per germline, CDR1 SGDLS and CDR2 YYNGEE. The CDR3 sequence is 15 residues long. The rearrangement uses TRBV9 and TRBJ2-1; weak D call: TRBD1 (5 bases). This clonotype originated in a human donor in a cohort sampled during active COVID-19. The sample was peripheral blood. The CDR3 here is CASSGTGLSYNEQFF. DNA for the CDR3: TGTGCCAGCAGCGGAACAGGTCTCTCCTACAATGAGCAGTTCTTC.